This paragraph reports one TCR beta chain. No antigen is known for it. Some clones are missing from TCRdb's copy, which holds only in-frame ones; the method was immunoSEQ multiplex PCR. The sample lists about 88,000 clones, approximately 85% occurring once. CDR3 length equals 14 residues. Trimming pared 7 bases from V and 8 bases from J, leaving 17 bases between. Germline CDR1 is SNHLY and CDR2 is FYNNEI. The data originate from a study of OX40 agonist ivuxolimab in advanced cancers. The wider study: Given to patients was ivuxolimab, an agonistic anti-OX40 (CD134) antibody. Averaging 60 years in age, with a range of about 23 to 90, the cohort was approximately 87% male.

Study conclusions and caveats: Blood T cells, both CD4+ and CD8+, expanded clonally by week 6 at 0.1 to 3.0 mg/kg. Some nonresponders also had low normalized T-cell clonal expansion.

Sequences were derived from CD4+ or CD8+ T cells sorted from blood, sampled in a trial of the OX40 agonist ivuxolimab. The source is an adult with an advanced solid tumor such as melanoma, head and neck, liver or kidney cancer. The chain employs TRBV2 and TRBJ1-4; D not resolved. The CDR3 loop reads CASIATRSPEKLFF. CDR3 coding DNA: TGTGCCAGCATCGCCACACGTAGTCCAGAAAAACTGTTTTTT.